These 28 T cell receptor beta chains share one sample of origin, sequenced in a study of Ad26.COV2.S vaccination and SARS-CoV-2 variants. This table comes from immunoSEQ multiplex PCR, and its TCRdb copy is limited to in-frame clones, with some not included. The sample yields 300,000 to 500,000 clones, less than 90% seen once. Treatment of the sample: about 20 received Ad26.COV2.S at low or high dose, single or two shots; about 5 received placebo; per-sample allocation not given. The samples date from day 63 after the first vaccine or placebo injection. The starting material was peripheral blood, obtained in a trial of Ad26.COV2.S vaccine versus placebo. These receptors were obtained from a person aged 18-65 years who received the Ad26.COV2.S COVID-19 vaccine or a placebo.

The chain uses TRBV3-1 (or the pseudogene TRBV3-2) and TRBJ1-2, with TRBD1 as a possible D gene (6 bases). Looked up from germline, CDR1 is LGHDT and CDR2 is YNNKEL (reference sequence). V was shortened by 3 bases and J by 7 bases, with 9 bases between the two germline ends. This CDR3 has 12 residues. CDR3 loop: CASSQKGGGYTF. The CDR3 coding sequence is TGTGCCAGCAGCCAGAAGGGGGGTGGCTACACCTTC.

This clone was observed a handful of times. An end of the junction does not agree with germline; a read error may underlie this. The rearrangement links TRBV5-1 to TRBJ1-2, with unresolved D. Germline V gives CDR1 SGHRS, CDR2 YFSETQ. This CDR3 contains 13 residues. CDR3 region: CASNLGENYGYTF. In DNA form, the CDR3 reads TGCGCCAGCAACTTGGGTGAAAACTATGGCTACACCTTC. Drawing the rest from reference TRBV5-1 and TRBJ1-2, the complete variable domain is KAGVTQTPRYLIKTRGQQVTLSCSPISGHRSVSWYQQTPGQGLQFLFEYFSETQRNKGNFPGRFSGRQFSNSRSEMNVSTLELGDSALYLCASNLGENYGYTFGSGTRLTVV.

This chain connects TRBV4-3 to TRBJ2-7, with D perhaps matching TRBD2 (5 bases). Germline values: CDR1 LGHNA, CDR2 YSLEER. This CDR3 contains 14 residues. Trimming stripped 0 bases from V and 5 bases from J, with 11 bases between. The CDR3 DNA reads TGCGCCAGCAGCCAAGACGCGGGCCCCAACGAGCAGTACTTC. It encodes CASSQDAGPNEQYF.

The chain links TRBV4-1 to TRBJ2-3; the match to TRBD2 covers 12 bases. Germline CDR1 MGHRA, CDR2 YSYEKL. V lost 3 bases to trimming and J lost 5 bases; unmatched junction nucleotides: 15. This CDR3 is 19 amino acids long. The DNA of the CDR3 is TGCGCCAGCAGCCACTTACCGCATGGACTAGCGGGGAAAGGAGATACGCAGTATTTT. Its translation: CASSHLPHGLAGKGDTQYF.

The chain employs TRBV7-2 and TRBJ1-1; D not resolved. V was cut by 4 bases and J by 0 bases, with 18 bases left in between. Germline assignment: CDR1 SGHTA and CDR2 FQGNSA. The CDR3 loop spans 17 amino acids. The CDR3: CASSSSGYDTLNTEAFF. CDR3 bases: TGTGCCAGCAGCTCCTCTGGTTATGACACATTGAACACTGAAGCTTTCTTT.

This rearrangement joins TRBV27 to TRBJ1-1; D not certain. Deletions cut 4 bases from V and 4 bases from J, with 19 bases between. This CDR3 is 16 amino acids long. Germline V gene lookup returns CDR1 MNHEY and CDR2 SMNVEV (reference sequence). The CDR3 protein is CASSSYRATGTTEAFF. The CDR3 DNA reads as TGTGCCAGCAGTTCGTACCGGGCCACGGGAACCACTGAAGCTTTCTTT.

The chain uses TRBV10-1 and TRBJ2-1; 10 bases are shared with TRBD2. This CDR3 has 16 amino acids. In germline, CDR1 is WNHNN, CDR2 SYGVQD (reference sequence). J lost 7 bases, V lost 0 bases, and 6 bases had no gene match. CDR3 residues: CASSESLAGAQNEQFF. The DNA for the CDR3 is TGCGCCAGCAGTGAGTCGCTAGCGGGGGCCCAAAATGAGCAGTTCTTC.

The chain couples TRBV4-2 to TRBJ2-1; 11 bases agree with TRBD2. CDR1 LGHNA and CDR2 YNFKEQ come from the germline V gene. Unmatched junction bases numbered 3, after V lost 4 bases and J lost 4 bases. The CDR3 totals 15 residues. The CDR3, as DNA: TGTGCCAGCAGCCCACTAGCGGGGGTATACAATGAGCAGTTCTTC. Its protein is CASSPLAGVYNEQFF.

V usage is TRBV11-3 and J usage is TRBJ1-4; D gene uncertain. The CDR3 is made up of 17 amino acids. Germline-derived CDR1 and CDR2 are SGHNT and YENEEA. Trimming cost V 2 bases and J 5 bases, with 18 bases left between them. CDR3 in DNA: TGTGCCAGCAGCTTATATAGGCAGCCAAGAATGAATGAAAAACTGTTTTTT. It specifies CASSLYRQPRMNEKLFF.

This clone was seen a few times. The chain couples TRBV5-1 to TRBJ1-6, with D perhaps matching TRBD1 (6 bases). Germline-derived CDR1 and CDR2 are SGHRS and YFSETQ. The CDR3 extends over 16 amino acids. Trimming stripped 6 bases from V and 11 bases from J, with 24 bases between. CDR3 coding DNA: TGCGCCAGCAACCAGGGGCCGGCAGGGCAAGCGGCACCCCTCCACTTT. It translates to CASNQGPAGQAAPLHF. The full variable domain, its missing parts supplied by reference TRBV5-1 and TRBJ1-6, is KAGVTQTPRYLIKTRGQQVTLSCSPISGHRSVSWYQQTPGQGLQFLFEYFSETQRNKGNFPGRFSGRQFSNSRSEMNVSTLELGDSALYLCASNQGPAGQAAPLHFGNGTRLTVT.

This rearrangement joins TRBV14 to TRBJ1-1; D not certain. V lost 5 bases to trimming and J lost 2 bases, with 12 bases between them. There are 14 residues in the CDR3. Germline loops: CDR1 SGHDN, CDR2 FVKESK. The DNA of the CDR3 is TGTGCCAGCAGCGATATACTACTAAACACTGAAGCTTTCTTT. It yields the protein CASSDILLNTEAFF.

The V and J genes are TRBV18 and TRBJ2-2, with D perhaps given as TRBD1 or TRBD2 (5 bases each). The V gene lost 4 bases and the J gene lost 3 bases, with 12 bases spanning the gap. Germline CDR1 reads KGHSH; CDR2 reads LQKENI. This CDR3 has 15 residues. The CDR3 region is CASSLGAGYTGELFF. The DNA of the CDR3 is TGTGCCAGCTCACTCGGGGCAGGCTACACCGGGGAGCTGTTTTTT.

J is TRBJ2-3 and V is TRBV6-6; TRBD2 matches 13 bases. V was clipped by 8 bases and J by 10 bases; unmatched bases: 12. The germline V gene encodes CDR1 MNHNY and CDR2 SVGAGI (reference sequence). The CDR3 extends over 15 amino acids. CDR3 bases: TGTGCCAGCGGGAACTCAGGACTAGCGGGGGTCGCGCAGTATTTT. Translated, it gives CASGNSGLAGVAQYF.

This chain joins TRBV4-1 and TRBJ1-2, with 7 bases lining up with TRBD1. Germline V gene data show CDR1 as MGHRA and CDR2 as YSYEKL. The trim removed 1 base at V and 3 bases at J, leaving 5 bases unmatched. The length of the CDR3 is 15 residues. CDR3 sequence: CASSQVPQGHYGYTF. CDR3 coding DNA: TGCGCCAGCAGCCAAGTCCCACAGGGGCACTATGGCTACACCTTC.

This clone was picked up one time. The chain recombines TRBV6-5 with TRBJ2-7; D call uncertain. CDR1 and CDR2 (germline): MNHEY, SVGAGI. V lost 5 bases and J lost 6, with 8 bases in between. This CDR3 is built from 11 residues. The CDR3 protein is CASSREAEQYF. The CDR3 DNA reads as TGTGCCAGCAGTCGTGAGGCCGAGCAGTACTTC.

The chain carries TRBV5-5 and TRBJ2-1; D is unclear. V lost 4 bases, J lost 0 bases, and 11 bases lay in between. Looked up from germline, CDR1 is SGHKS and CDR2 is YYEKEE (reference sequence). This CDR3 contains 15 residues. This chain's CDR3 is CASSEEWSSYNEQFF. The CDR3 coding sequence is TGTGCCAGCAGCGAGGAATGGAGCTCCTACAATGAGCAGTTCTTC.

A note on this clone: The sample contains more than one DNA sequence encoding this CDR3. The V call is TRBV2, the J call TRBJ1-1; D is uncertain. V shed 3 bases and J shed 1 base, with 6 bases lying between them. This CDR3 has 13 amino acids. CDR1 SNHLY and CDR2 FYNNEI come from the germline V gene. In nucleotides, the CDR3 is TGTGCCAGCAGTGAGGCCGGGAACACTGAAGCTTTCTTT. Translating gives CASSEAGNTEAFF.

J is TRBJ1-1 and V is TRBV3-1 (or the pseudogene TRBV3-2), with D possibly being TRBD1 (5 bases). The CDR3 has 14 amino acids. Germline CDR1 is LGHDT and CDR2 is YNNKEL (reference sequence). Trimming removed 1 base at V and 5 bases at J, with 11 bases between. The CDR3 reads CASSQGGVITEAFF. DNA of the CDR3: TGTGCCAGCAGCCAAGGAGGGGTTATTACTGAAGCTTTCTTT.

The chain joins TRBV14 to TRBJ1-1; the D gene is possibly TRBD1 (5 bases). The germline CDR1 and CDR2 sequences are SGHDN and FVKESK. This CDR3 region has 14 residues. The V and J ends lost 4 bases and 2 bases respectively, with 11 bases between them. CDR3 in DNA: TGTGCCAGCAGCCCCGACAGCCTCAACACTGAAGCTTTCTTT. As protein: CASSPDSLNTEAFF.

J is TRBJ2-2 and V is TRBV7-2, with 9 bases lining up with TRBD2. This CDR3 has 18 amino acids. V was clipped by 2 bases and J by 4 bases; unmatched bases: 11. In germline, CDR1 is SGHTA, CDR2 FQGNSA. The CDR3 nucleotides are TGTGCCAGCAGCTTACGCGGCTGGCGGGGGGGACTCACCGGGGAGCTGTTTTTT. Protein product: CASSLRGWRGGLTGELFF.

This clone came up a few times. The chain carries TRBV9 and TRBJ2-2; tentatively, D is TRBD2 (6 bases). The CDR3 has 17 amino acids. Per germline, CDR1 SGDLS and CDR2 YYNGEE. Trimming removed 1 base from V and 6 bases from J, with 19 bases in between. CDR3 residues: CASSVSRPGWGAGELFF. The CDR3 DNA sequence: TGTGCCAGCAGCGTATCCCGACCAGGCTGGGGGGCCGGGGAGCTGTTTTTT. Supplemented by reference TRBV9 and TRBJ2-2, the full variable domain reads DSGVTQTPKHLITATGQRVTLRCSPRSGDLSVYWYQQSLDQGLQFLIQYYNGEERAKGNILERFSAQQFPDLHSELNLSSLELGDSALYFCASSVSRPGWGAGELFFGEGSRLTVL.

The genes are TRBV10-3 and TRBJ2-5; D is perhaps TRBD1 (6 bases). Germline V gene lookup returns CDR1 ENHRY and CDR2 SYGVKD. The length of the CDR3 is 14 residues. With 11 bases removed from V and 3 bases from J, the gap between germline ends came to 19 bases. The chain's CDR3 is CACSGQMTEETQYF. For the CDR3, the DNA is TGTGCCTGTTCGGGACAAATGACTGAAGAGACCCAGTACTTC.

The genes are TRBV29-1 and TRBJ1-4; D remains unclear. CDR1 and CDR2 from the germline V gene are SQVTM and ANQGSEA. Trimming removed 7 bases at V and 7 bases at J, with 16 bases between. This CDR3 is built from 13 residues. For the CDR3, the DNA is TGCAGCGCCCTGACTCCCGAGGGTGAAAAACTGTTTTTT. Encoded protein: CSALTPEGEKLFF. The variable domain in full, completed from reference TRBV29-1 and TRBJ1-4, reads SAVISQKPSRDICQRGTSLTIQCQVDSQVTMMFWYRQQPGQSLTLIATANQGSEATYESGFVIDKFPISRPNLTFSTLTVSNMSPEDSSIYLCSALTPEGEKLFFGSGTQLSVL.

The chain uses TRBV19 and TRBJ2-6; no clear D gene. With 3 bases removed from V and 4 bases from J, the gap between germline ends came to 10 bases. Germline V gives CDR1 LNHDA, CDR2 SQIVND (reference sequence). CDR3 length equals 15 residues. CDR3 sequence: CASSIGTSGANVLTF. CDR3 nucleotide sequence: TGTGCCAGTAGTATTGGAACGTCGGGGGCCAACGTCCTGACTTTC.

This rearrangement joins TRBV5-4 to TRBJ2-1; a possible D gene is TRBD2 (6 bases). The CDR3 totals 16 residues. Germline assignment: CDR1 SGHNT and CDR2 YYREEE (reference sequence). With 0 bases removed from V and 4 bases from J, the gap between germline ends came to 14 bases. The CDR3 bases are TGTGCCAGCAGCTTGGGCGGGGCCTCAACGTACAATGAGCAGTTCTTC. Amino acid sequence: CASSLGGASTYNEQFF.

The V call is TRBV14, the J call TRBJ2-3, with D unresolved. The germline V gene has CDR1 SGHDN and CDR2 FVKESK. Trimming took off 0 bases at V and 2 bases at J, with 6 bases between the two ends. The CDR3 sequence is 14 residues long. The CDR3 protein is CASSQEQPTDTQYF. In DNA, the CDR3 is TGTGCCAGCAGCCAAGAACAGCCCACAGATACGCAGTATTTT.

The rearrangement uses TRBV14 and TRBJ2-1; D call uncertain. Germline-derived CDR1 and CDR2 are SGHDN and FVKESK. Deletions cut 6 bases from V and 5 bases from J, with 11 bases between. This CDR3 has 13 amino acids. CDR3 in amino acids: CASRSSFDNEQFF. The CDR3 coding sequence is TGTGCCAGCAGATCATCCTTTGACAATGAGCAGTTCTTC.

This clone was detected once. J is TRBJ2-2 and V is TRBV5-1, with TRBD2 matching over 8 bases. The CDR3 extends over 15 amino acids. Germline CDR1 is SGHRS and CDR2 is YFSETQ. Unmatched junction bases numbered 3, after V lost 0 bases and J lost 5 bases. The CDR3 spells CASSLVASGTGELFF. DNA for the CDR3: TGCGCCAGCAGCTTGGTCGCTAGCGGGACCGGGGAGCTGTTTTTT.